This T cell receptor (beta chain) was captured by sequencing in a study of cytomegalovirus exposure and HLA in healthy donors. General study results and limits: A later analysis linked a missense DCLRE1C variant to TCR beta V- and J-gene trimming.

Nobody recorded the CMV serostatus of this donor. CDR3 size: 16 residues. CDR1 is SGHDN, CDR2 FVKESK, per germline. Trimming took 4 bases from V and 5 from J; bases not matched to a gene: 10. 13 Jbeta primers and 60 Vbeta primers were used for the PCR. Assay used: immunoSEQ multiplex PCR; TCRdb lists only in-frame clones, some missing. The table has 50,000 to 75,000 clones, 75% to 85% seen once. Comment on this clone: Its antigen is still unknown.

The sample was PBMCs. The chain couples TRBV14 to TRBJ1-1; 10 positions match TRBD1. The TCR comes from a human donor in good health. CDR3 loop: CASSLGPGQGRTEAFF. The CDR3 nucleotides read TGTGCCAGCAGCCTTGGACCGGGACAGGGGAGGACTGAAGCTTTCTTT.